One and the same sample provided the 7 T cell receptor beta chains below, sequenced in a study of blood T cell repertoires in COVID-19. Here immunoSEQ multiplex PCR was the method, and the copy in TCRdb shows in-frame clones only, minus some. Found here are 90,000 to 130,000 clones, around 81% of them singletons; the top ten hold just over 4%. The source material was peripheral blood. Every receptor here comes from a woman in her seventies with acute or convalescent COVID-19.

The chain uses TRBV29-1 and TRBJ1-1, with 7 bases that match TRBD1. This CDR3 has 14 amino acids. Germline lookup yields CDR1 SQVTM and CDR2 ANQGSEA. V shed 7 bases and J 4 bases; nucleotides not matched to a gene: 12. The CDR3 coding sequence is TGCAGCGCCAAGACAGGGTTCGATCGCACTGAAGCTTTCTTT. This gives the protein CSAKTGFDRTEAFF.

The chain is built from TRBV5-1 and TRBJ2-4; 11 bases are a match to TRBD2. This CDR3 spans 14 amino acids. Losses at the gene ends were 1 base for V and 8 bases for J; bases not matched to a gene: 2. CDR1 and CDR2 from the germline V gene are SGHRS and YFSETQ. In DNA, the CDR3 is TGCGCCAGCAGCTTGACTAGCGGGGGATACATTCAGTACTTC. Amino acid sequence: CASSLTSGGYIQYF.

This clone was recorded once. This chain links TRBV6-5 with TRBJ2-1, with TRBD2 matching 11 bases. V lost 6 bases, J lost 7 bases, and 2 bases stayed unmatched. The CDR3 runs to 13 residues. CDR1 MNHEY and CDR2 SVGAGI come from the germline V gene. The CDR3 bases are TGTGCCAGCAGAACTAGCGGGAGAAATGAGCAGTTCTTC. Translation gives CASRTSGRNEQFF.

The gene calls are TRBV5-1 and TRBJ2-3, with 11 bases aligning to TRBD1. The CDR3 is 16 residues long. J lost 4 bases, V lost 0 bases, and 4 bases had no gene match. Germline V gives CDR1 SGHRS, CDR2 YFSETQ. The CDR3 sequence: CASSLADRGQADTQYF. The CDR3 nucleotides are TGCGCCAGCAGCTTGGCGGACAGGGGGCAGGCAGATACGCAGTATTTT.

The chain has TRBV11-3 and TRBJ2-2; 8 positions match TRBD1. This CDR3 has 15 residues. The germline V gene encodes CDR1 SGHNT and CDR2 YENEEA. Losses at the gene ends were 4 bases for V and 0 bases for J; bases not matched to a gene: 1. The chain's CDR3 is CASSSDRANTGELFF. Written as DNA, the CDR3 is TGTGCCAGCAGCTCGGACAGGGCGAACACCGGGGAGCTGTTTTTT. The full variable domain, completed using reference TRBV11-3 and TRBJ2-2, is EAGVVQSPRYKIIEKKQPVAFWCNPISGHNTLYWYLQNLGQGPELLIRYENEEAVDDSQLPKDRFSAERLKGVDSTLKIQPAELGDSAVYLCASSSDRANTGELFFGEGSRLTVL.

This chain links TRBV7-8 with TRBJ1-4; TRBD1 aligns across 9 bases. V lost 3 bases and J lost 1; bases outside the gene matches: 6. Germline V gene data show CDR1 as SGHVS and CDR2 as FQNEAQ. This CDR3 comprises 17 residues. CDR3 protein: CASSFKTGGRTNEKLFF. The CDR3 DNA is TGTGCCAGCAGCTTTAAGACAGGGGGGAGAACTAATGAAAAACTGTTTTTT.

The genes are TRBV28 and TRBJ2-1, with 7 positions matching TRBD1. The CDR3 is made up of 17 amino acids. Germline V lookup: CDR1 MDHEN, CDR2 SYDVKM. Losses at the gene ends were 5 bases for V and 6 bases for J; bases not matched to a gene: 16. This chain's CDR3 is CASSQDVHQGTANEQFF. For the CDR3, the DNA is TGTGCCAGCAGTCAGGATGTCCACCAAGGGACAGCCAATGAGCAGTTCTTC.